This T cell receptor beta chain was sequenced in a study of shared clonotypes between healthy human individuals. Study-level background: Donors, aged 18 to 49, were a couple of women and a few men.

The count of this clone is one. Its antigen remains unknown. Germline V gene lookup returns CDR1 MNHEY and CDR2 SMNVEV (reference sequence). V lost 2 bases, J lost 5 bases, and 13 bases lay in between. The CDR3 is made up of 15 amino acids. Profiling relied on immunoSEQ multiplex PCR, and the TCRdb table lists in-frame clones only, not all of them. The sample holds nearly 2 million clones, around 96% seen once. Naive CD8 cells were CD45RO-negative, positively selected for CCR7, excluding terminally differentiated effector memory CD45RA+ cells. Study conclusions and caveats: In general, naive subsets displayed greater estimated richness than memory subsets did.

The sequence was collected from a man aged 18 to 30 in good health. V is TRBV27 and J is TRBJ2-1; no reliable D call. Specimen: naive CD8+ T cells sorted from blood. CDR3: CASSLGSGNHNEQFF. The CDR3 coding sequence is TGTGCCAGCAGTTTAGGAAGTGGGAATCACAATGAGCAGTTCTTC.